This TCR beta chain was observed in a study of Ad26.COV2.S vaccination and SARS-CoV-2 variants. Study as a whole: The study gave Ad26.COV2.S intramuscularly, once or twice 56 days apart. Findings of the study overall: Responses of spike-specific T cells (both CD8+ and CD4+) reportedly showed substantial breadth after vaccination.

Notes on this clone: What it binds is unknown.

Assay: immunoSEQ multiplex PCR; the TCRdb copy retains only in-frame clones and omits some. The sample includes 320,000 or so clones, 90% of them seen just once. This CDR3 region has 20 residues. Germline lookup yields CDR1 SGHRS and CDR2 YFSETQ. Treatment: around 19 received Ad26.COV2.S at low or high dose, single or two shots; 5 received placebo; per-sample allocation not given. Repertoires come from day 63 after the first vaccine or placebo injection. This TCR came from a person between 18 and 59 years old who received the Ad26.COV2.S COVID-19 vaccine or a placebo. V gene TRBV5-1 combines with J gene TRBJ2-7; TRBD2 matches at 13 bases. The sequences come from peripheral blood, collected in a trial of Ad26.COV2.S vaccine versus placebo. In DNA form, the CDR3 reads TGCGCCAGCAGCTTGGGACCAAGTTTAACTAGCGGGAGGGCCTCCGACGAGCAGTACGTC. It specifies CASSLGPSLTSGRASDEQYV.